This section outlines one T cell receptor beta chain sequence together with its context. Noted time point: before trial treatment. The germline CDR1 and CDR2 sequences are SGHRS and YFSETQ. The germline V and J ends were trimmed by 5 bases and 5 bases, with 10 bases remaining between them. The CDR3 is made up of 13 amino acids. TRAV and TRBV primers primed cDNA for both TCRalpha and TCRbeta. It was with a constant-region primer and a V-primer adapter that TCRs were amplified over roughly 19 PCR cycles. TCRdb re-derived calls from the reads in MiXCR, one entry per CDR3 protein. This sample has fewer than 90,000 distinct CDR3 sequences, with approximately 17% found just once. This record belongs to a study of low-dose radiotherapy and immunotherapy resistance in tumors.

This chain connects TRBV5-1 to TRBJ1-4; D is undetermined. The source was PBMCs, collected before treatment. This TCR was sampled from a male donor with prostate cancer. The CDR3: CASRRAPNEKLFF. The CDR3 DNA sequence: TGCGCCAGCAGGAGGGCACCGAATGAAAAACTGTTTTTT. Variable domain in full (rest from reference TRBV5-1 and TRBJ1-4): KAGVTQTPRYLIKTRGQQVTLSCSPISGHRSVSWYQQTPGQGLQFLFEYFSETQRNKGNFPGRFSGRQFSNSRSEMNVSTLELGDSALYLCASRRAPNEKLFFGSGTQLSVL.